This T cell receptor beta chain is from a study of human T cells and chemical hapten exposure. Findings and caveats of the study: TCRs above 1 in 1000 frequency did not change with DPC sensitization.

In germline, CDR1 is MNHEY, CDR2 SMNVEV (reference sequence). This CDR3 contains 14 residues. With 8 bases removed from V and 3 bases from J, the gap between germline ends came to 15 bases. Points on this clonotype: No antigen is known for it.

TCRdb reprocessed the RACE reads via MiXCR and lists one record per CDR3 protein. This table holds around 300,000 distinct CDR3 sequences, 6% to 8.5% found once. As for time point: patch test 1, 2 weeks after DPC sensitization. The treatment: therapeutic diphenylcyclopropenone sensitization with weekly scalp DPC. The chain joins TRBV27 to TRBJ2-3, with D maybe TRBD1 (6 bases). The sequence derives from a woman aged 18 to 35 with alopecia areata. Some clones in this sample may be carry-over from other donors' samples. Sequencing used whole blood, obtained in connection with sensitization to the hapten diphenylcyclopropenone (DPC). CDR3 sequence reads: CASGTLGGTDTQYF. The CDR3 DNA reads TGTGCCAGCGGCACCCTAGGGGGAACAGATACGCAGTATTTT.